The clone carrying this T cell receptor (beta chain) counts as medium-sized by frequency. Its cognate antigen is unknown. These data come from a study of CXCR3-negative and CXCR3-positive naive CD8 T cells. Study overall: Each library held about 1.5 +/- 0.3 million TRB reads, around 140 million in total. General study results and limits: CXCR3-negative and CXCR3-positive naive cells shared comparable TRBV-TRBJ usage, but memory cells did not. Naive CXCR3-positive cells had TRB CDR3s more hydrophobic than those of CXCR3-negative naive cells.

TRB cDNA libraries were made by UMI-labeled 5' RACE. TCRdb re-analyzed the 5' RACE reads; it lists each CDR3 protein once, without DNA. The sample holds around 6,900 distinct CDR3 sequences. The CDR3 loop spans 12 amino acids. Germline lookup yields CDR1 ENHRY and CDR2 SYGVKD. The chain uses TRBV10-3 and TRBJ2-1. The receptor was derived from a human donor in good health. Some clones in this sample may be carry-over from other donors' samples. The sample consisted of naive CXCR3+ CD8+ T cells from blood. Subset indicated: CD45RO-CCR7+CD27+CD95- naive CD8+ T cells expressing CXCR3 (TNR3+). This CDR3 is CAISESGNEQFF.